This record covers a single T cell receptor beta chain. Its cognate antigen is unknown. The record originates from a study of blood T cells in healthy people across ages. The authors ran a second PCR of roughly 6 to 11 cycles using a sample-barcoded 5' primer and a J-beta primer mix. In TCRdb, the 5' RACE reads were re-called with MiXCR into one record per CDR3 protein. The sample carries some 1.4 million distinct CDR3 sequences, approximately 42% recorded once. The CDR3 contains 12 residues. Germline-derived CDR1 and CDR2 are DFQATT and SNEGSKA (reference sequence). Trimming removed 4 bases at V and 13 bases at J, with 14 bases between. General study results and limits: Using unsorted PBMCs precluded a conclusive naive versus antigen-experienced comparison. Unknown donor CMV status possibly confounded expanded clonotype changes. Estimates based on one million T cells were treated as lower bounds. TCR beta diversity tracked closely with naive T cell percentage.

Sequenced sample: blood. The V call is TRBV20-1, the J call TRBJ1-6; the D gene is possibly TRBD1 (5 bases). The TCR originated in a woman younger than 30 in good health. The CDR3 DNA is TGCAGTGCTACCCGACAGAACGCTCCCCTCCACTTT. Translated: CSATRQNAPLHF.